The 15 T cell receptor beta chains below were found in one sample sequenced in a study of OX40 agonist ivuxolimab in advanced cancers. Assay used: immunoSEQ multiplex PCR; TCRdb lists only in-frame clones, some missing. In the table there are fewer than 65,000 clones, over 75% of which are singletons. This specimen was CD4+ or CD8+ T cells sorted from blood, taken in a trial of the OX40 agonist ivuxolimab. The receptors shown here come from an adult with an advanced solid tumor such as melanoma, head and neck, liver or kidney cancer.

V gene TRBV29-1 combines with J gene TRBJ2-5; 8 bases map to TRBD2. The germline gives CDR1 SQVTM, CDR2 ANQGSEA. The J segment lost 11 bases and the V segment lost 5 bases, leaving 16 bases of the junction unmatched. The CDR3 is made up of 14 amino acids. The CDR3 loop reads CSVHLGLGAQEQYF. The CDR3 DNA follows: TGCAGCGTTCACTTGGGACTAGGGGCTCAGGAGCAGTACTTC. The entire variable domain, with the rest obtained from reference TRBV29-1 and TRBJ2-5, is as follows: SAVISQKPSRDICQRGTSLTIQCQVDSQVTMMFWYRQQPGQSLTLIATANQGSEATYESGFVIDKFPISRPNLTFSTLTVSNMSPEDSSIYLCSVHLGLGAQEQYFGPGTRLLVL.

This chain connects TRBV28 to TRBJ1-2; D perhaps matches TRBD1 (6 bases). The germline V and J ends were trimmed by 1 base and 2 bases, with 8 bases remaining between them. This CDR3 has 14 amino acids. Germline V gene sequence: CDR1 MDHEN, CDR2 SYDVKM. CDR3 amino acids: CASSLSGTNYGYTF. CDR3 nucleotide sequence: TGTGCCAGCAGTTTATCAGGGACAAACTATGGCTACACCTTC.

This clone appeared a few times. This chain links TRBV19 with TRBJ1-5; D unclear. CDR1 LNHDA and CDR2 SQIVND come from the germline V gene (reference sequence). The CDR3 contains 14 residues. Trimming removed 2 bases at V and 4 bases at J, with 9 bases between. CDR3 loop: CASSIQEGNQPQHF. The CDR3 DNA reads TGTGCCAGTAGTATACAGGAAGGGAATCAGCCCCAGCATTTT.

V gene TRBV6-5 combines with J gene TRBJ2-7; no definite D call. Germline V gene sequence: CDR1 MNHEY, CDR2 SVGAGI. The CDR3 contains 11 residues. Between the trimmed V and J ends, which lost 4 bases and 6 bases, there was a span of 7 bases. The CDR3 is CASSLQAEQYF. The CDR3 DNA sequence: TGTGCCAGCAGTTTACAAGCCGAGCAGTACTTC.

This chain connects TRBV29-1 to TRBJ2-1, with TRBD2 identical over 15 bases. The CDR3 length is 15 residues. Germline V gives CDR1 SQVTM, CDR2 ANQGSEA. With 7 bases clipped from V and 2 bases from J, the junction kept 3 bases outside the gene matches. The CDR3 region has the DNA TGCAGCGCCAGGACTAGCGGGAGGGCCTACAATGAGCAGTTCTTC. It codes for CSARTSGRAYNEQFF.

This rearrangement joins TRBV18 to TRBJ1-3; weak D call: TRBD1 (5 bases). Germline V lookup: CDR1 KGHSH, CDR2 LQKENI. This CDR3 comprises 15 residues. V was pared by 0 bases and J by 6 bases, with 12 bases between. The CDR3 spells CASSPPNRSVNTIYF. In DNA, the CDR3 is TGTGCCAGCTCACCACCGAACAGGAGCGTAAACACCATATATTTT.

V usage is TRBV19 and J usage is TRBJ2-7; tentative D call: TRBD2 (5 bases). Germline values: CDR1 LNHDA, CDR2 SQIVND (reference sequence). The CDR3 has 11 residues. Between the trimmed V and J ends, which lost 3 bases and 10 bases, there was a span of 10 bases. CDR3 in amino acids: CASSIRGIQYF. CDR3 bases: TGTGCCAGTAGTATCCGAGGGATTCAGTACTTC.

The V call is TRBV19, the J call TRBJ2-2; D is perhaps TRBD1 (6 bases). This CDR3 has 16 residues. Germline V CDR1 and CDR2: LNHDA, SQIVND (reference sequence). The V end was cut by 7 bases, the J end by 3 bases, with 18 bases between. CDR3: CASMPPQGTYTGELFF. Here the CDR3 DNA reads TGTGCCAGTATGCCGCCCCAGGGGACATACACCGGGGAGCTGTTTTTT.

The chain couples TRBV11-2 to TRBJ1-1; 7 nucleotides align to TRBD1. The ends lost 6 bases at V and 2 bases at J; junction bases unmatched: 6. This CDR3 region has 14 residues. Germline V gene sequence: CDR1 SGHAT, CDR2 FQNNGV. For the CDR3, the DNA is TGTGCCAGCAGAAACCGGGACAGAAACACTGAAGCTTTCTTT. The encoded protein is CASRNRDRNTEAFF.

This sequence joins TRBV19 and TRBJ2-1; TRBD2 might be the D (6 bases). Per the germline V gene, CDR1 is LNHDA and CDR2 is SQIVND (reference sequence). The V end was cut by 9 bases, the J end by 5 bases, with 14 bases between. The CDR3 covers 13 residues. CDR3 sequence: CASKSGGDNEQFF. CDR3 DNA sequence: TGTGCCAGCAAAAGCGGAGGGGACAATGAGCAGTTCTTC.

The chain links TRBV18 to TRBJ1-1, with TRBD1 matching 9 bases. This CDR3 has 17 residues. With 6 bases clipped from V and 1 base from J, the junction kept 12 bases outside the gene matches. From germline, CDR1 is KGHSH and CDR2 LQKENI. CDR3 in amino acids: CASSRQSPGQGNTEAFF. The CDR3 coding sequence is TGTGCCAGCTCCCGTCAGAGCCCGGGACAGGGGAACACTGAAGCTTTCTTT.

Only a few counts were recorded for this clone. The genes are TRBV7-9 and TRBJ2-1; TRBD1 is a possible D gene (6 bases). Per germline, CDR1 SEHNR and CDR2 FQNEAQ (reference sequence). V lost 2 bases, J lost 11 bases, and 7 bases lay in between. The CDR3 consists of 11 residues. The CDR3 sequence is CASSLQGQQFF. The CDR3 region has the DNA TGTGCCAGCAGCTTACAGGGGCAGCAGTTCTTC.

The rearrangement links TRBV5-3 to TRBJ2-7; 12 bases align to TRBD1. TRBV5-3 is an open reading frame whose function is uncertain. V shed 2 bases and J 2 bases; nucleotides not matched to a gene: 23. The CDR3 has 22 amino acids. The CDR3 nucleotides are TGTGCCAGAAGCTTACCGGGACAGGGGGCTCCCACTCGGGGCGGGAGTCCCTACGAGCAGTACTTC. It yields the protein CARSLPGQGAPTRGGSPYEQYF.

This clone appeared once. A junction end diverges from the germline sequence, so it may reflect a read error. V and J are TRBV7-8 and TRBJ1-2; 9 bases match TRBD1. Germline V gene data show CDR1 as SGHVS and CDR2 as FQNEAQ. The CDR3 contains 14 residues. CDR3 DNA: TGTGCCAGCAGCTTAGGCCGGGACAGGGCCATGAGGCTTTTC. This translates into CASSLGRDRAMRLF.

V usage is TRBV12-5 and J usage is TRBJ1-1; 10 positions agree with TRBD1. CDR1 and CDR2 (germline): LGHNT, FRNRAP. The V segment lost 5 bases and the J segment 6 bases; nucleotides outside the gene matches: 6. The CDR3 spans 14 residues. CDR3 sequence reads: CASGRTGGFAEAFF. Here the CDR3 DNA reads TGTGCTAGTGGTAGGACAGGGGGGTTCGCTGAAGCTTTCTTT.